This TCR beta chain originates from a study of CD8 T cells in ankylosing spondylitis. 5'-RACE, quantitative and with molecular barcodes, yielded the TCR beta libraries. TCRdb re-analysed the 5' RACE reads in MiXCR, keeping a single row per CDR3 protein. The profile shows under 150,000 distinct CDR3 sequences, around 10% of them singletons. Study outcomes and limitations: Clones linked to disease were reported to show significant enrichment in matched ankylosing spondylitis synovial fluid. Typical of ankylosing spondylitis blood, it appeared, was a TCR beta motif of about eight highly homologous variants.

This clonotype came up many times. Antigen: not known. The source material was blood, either unsorted or a sorted T cell fraction (not recorded which). This TCR came from a female donor with ankylosing spondylitis or in good health (not recorded which).

Written as DNA, the CDR3 is TGCAGCGTTGAAGATCTTACGGGGAACACTGAAGCTTTCTTT. It is translated as CSVEDLTGNTEAFF. The chain recombines TRBV29-1 with TRBJ1-1; D is ambiguous. The germline CDR1 and CDR2 sequences are SQVTM and ANQGSEA. The CDR3 has 14 residues. Trimming took 0 bases from V and 1 from J, leaving 9 bases between them.